The 24 T cell receptor beta chains reported below all come from one sample, sequenced in a study of shared clonotypes between healthy human individuals. Data came from immunoSEQ multiplex PCR; TCRdb stores just in-frame clones and leaves some out. The sample carries about 340,000 clones, roughly 80% recorded once. Material for sequencing was memory CD4+ T cells sorted from blood. Subset reported: CD45RA-negative fraction. These receptors all come from a man in his thirties or forties in good health.

The V and J genes are TRBV11-2 and TRBJ2-7, with a possible D match to TRBD1 (6 bases). The germline V gene encodes CDR1 SGHAT and CDR2 FQNNGV. V shed 4 bases and J shed 3 bases, with 16 bases lying between them. The CDR3 has 15 amino acids. The CDR3 sequence: CASSSEWTELYEQYF. The CDR3 nucleotides are TGTGCCAGCAGCTCCGAATGGACAGAGCTCTACGAGCAGTACTTC.

This chain uses TRBV13 with TRBJ1-4; TRBD1 is a possible D gene (6 bases). In germline, CDR1 is PRHDT, CDR2 FYEKMQ (reference sequence). The CDR3 covers 17 residues. Trimming removed 5 bases from V and 0 bases from J, with 16 bases in between. The CDR3 sequence is CASSRTARFATNEKLFF. The CDR3 nucleotides are TGTGCCAGCAGCCGGACAGCCCGTTTTGCAACTAATGAAAAACTGTTTTTT.

The V gene is TRBV7-9, the J gene TRBJ1-3, with a weak D call TRBD1 (6 bases). V was trimmed by 5 bases and J by 0 bases, leaving 11 bases between them. The CDR3 runs to 15 residues. Germline V CDR1 and CDR2: SEHNR, FQNEAQ (reference sequence). CDR3 loop: CASSPTGASGNTIYF. The CDR3 region has the DNA TGTGCCAGCAGCCCTACGGGGGCCTCTGGAAACACCATATATTTT.

V gene TRBV2 combines with J gene TRBJ1-4, with no clear D. The CDR3 is made up of 12 amino acids. Trimming took off 7 bases at V and 6 bases at J, with 9 bases between the two ends. Germline V CDR1 and CDR2: SNHLY, FYNNEI. In nucleotides, the CDR3 is TGTGCCAGCAAAAAAGGATATGAAAAACTGTTTTTT. Its translation is CASKKGYEKLFF.

A few counts support this clone. The V and J genes are TRBV6-5 and TRBJ1-2; D unclear. Trimming took 0 bases from V and 4 from J, leaving 6 bases between them. Germline V gene data show CDR1 as MNHEY and CDR2 as SVGAGI. This CDR3 has 13 residues. The CDR3 bases are TGTGCCAGCAGTTACTCGGACGGCTATGGCTACACCTTC. Translated, it gives CASSYSDGYGYTF.

This chain joins TRBV10-3 and TRBJ2-5; 8 nucleotides match TRBD2. J was trimmed by 5 bases and V by 6 bases; bases with no gene match: 8. Germline CDR1 reads ENHRY; CDR2 reads SYGVKD. The CDR3 length is 14 residues. The CDR3 nucleotides read TGTGCCATCAGGGTTGGACTAGCCGAGGAGACCCAGTACTTC. As protein: CAIRVGLAEETQYF.

At least ten counts were recorded for this clone. This chain connects TRBV4-3 to TRBJ2-3; D ambiguous. Trimming removed 1 base at V and 2 bases at J, with 7 bases between. This CDR3 spans 14 amino acids. CDR1 LGHNA and CDR2 YSLEER come from the germline V gene. CDR3 DNA sequence: TGCGCCAGCAGCCAAGGAGACTCCACAGATACGCAGTATTTT. Protein product: CASSQGDSTDTQYF.

The sample holds a few counts of this clone. Other DNA sequences in the same sample also yield this CDR3. This sequence joins TRBV7-9 and TRBJ2-5; 8 positions agree with TRBD1. The CDR3 spans 14 residues. V shed 1 base and J 2 bases; nucleotides not matched to a gene: 0. Germline V gives CDR1 SEHNR, CDR2 FQNEAQ (reference sequence). The CDR3 bases are TGTGCCAGCAGCTTAGGGACAGGGCAAGAGACCCAGTACTTC. Translation: CASSLGTGQETQYF.

The rearrangement joins TRBV5-1 to TRBJ2-3; TRBD2 is a possible D gene (5 bases). The CDR3 extends over 15 amino acids. The V gene's germline CDR1 is SGHRS and CDR2 YFSETQ. V lost 5 bases and J lost 0, with 13 bases in between. As DNA, the CDR3 is TGCGCCAGCAGTCTTACCTGGACTAGCACAGATACGCAGTATTTT. It is translated as CASSLTWTSTDTQYF.

Note on this clone: Within the sample, other DNA sequences also encode this same CDR3. This chain joins TRBV2 and TRBJ2-3; 7 positions agree with TRBD2. This CDR3 is 13 amino acids long. The junction had 2 bases not matched to a gene; V was cut back by 4 bases and J by 4 bases. The germline CDR1 and CDR2 sequences are SNHLY and FYNNEI. The CDR3 spells CASSGGRADTQYF. In nucleotides, the CDR3 is TGTGCCAGCAGTGGAGGGAGGGCAGATACGCAGTATTTT.

This chain uses TRBV5-5 with TRBJ2-3, with D possibly TRBD2 on 7 matching bases. Trimming took off 1 base at V and 0 bases at J, with 9 bases between the two ends. The V gene's germline CDR1 is SGHKS and CDR2 YYEKEE (reference sequence). The CDR3 is 15 amino acids. Here the CDR3 DNA reads TGTGCCAGCAGCTTGAAGGGGGGGAGCACAGATACGCAGTATTTT. This encodes CASSLKGGSTDTQYF.

This chain uses TRBV7-8 with TRBJ1-2; 8 nucleotides align to TRBD1. The CDR3 runs to 16 residues. V lost 5 bases to trimming and J lost 5 bases; unmatched junction nucleotides: 13. Germline V CDR1 and CDR2: SGHVS, FQNEAQ. DNA of the CDR3: TGTGCCAGCAGCCAGCCTAGGGACAGGACTTTTTATGGCTACACCTTC. Amino acid sequence: CASSQPRDRTFYGYTF.

The chain links TRBV18 to TRBJ2-1; 10 bases are a match to TRBD2. Trimming took 7 bases from V and 4 from J; bases not matched to a gene: 16. The germline gives CDR1 KGHSH, CDR2 LQKENI. This CDR3 comprises 18 residues. CDR3 nucleotide sequence: TGTGCCAGCTTCCACCAAGGGTTATCTAGCGGGAGTTACAATGAGCAGTTCTTC. It codes for CASFHQGLSSGSYNEQFF.

In its sample, this clone was seen once. This CDR3 reads CASSQRSRQGGTEAFF. The CDR3 DNA reads TGTGCCAGCAGCCAAAGATCGCGACAGGGTGGGACTGAAGCTTTCTTT. The chain couples TRBV14 to TRBJ1-1, with TRBD1 matching over 7 bases. J was trimmed by 5 bases and V by 2 bases; bases with no gene match: 11. The germline V gene encodes CDR1 SGHDN and CDR2 FVKESK. CDR3 length: 16 residues.

The V and J genes are TRBV19 and TRBJ2-5; tentative D call: TRBD2 (6 bases). V lost 5 bases, J lost 0 bases, and 10 bases lay in between. This CDR3 has 14 amino acids. Germline CDR1 is LNHDA and CDR2 is SQIVND (reference sequence). In nucleotides, the CDR3 is TGTGCCAGTAGTCCTTGGGACTACCAAGAGACCCAGTACTTC. Its protein is CASSPWDYQETQYF.

In its sample, this clone was seen many times. The genes are TRBV6-1 and TRBJ2-7; no clear D gene. Germline V lookup: CDR1 MNHNS, CDR2 SASEGT. This CDR3 has 15 amino acids. Trimming shortened V by 4 bases and J by 1 base, and 14 bases separated the two germline ends. The DNA of the CDR3 is TGTGCCAGCAGTGCTCCCATAGGGTCTTCCTACGAGCAGTACTTC. The encoded protein is CASSAPIGSSYEQYF.

Details on this clone: The junction differs from germline at one of its ends, possibly a read error. This rearrangement joins TRBV19 to TRBJ1-5; no clear D gene. Germline CDR1 LNHDA, CDR2 SQIVND (reference sequence). This CDR3 comprises 13 residues. In DNA, the CDR3 is TGTGCCACTAGTGACACTAGAAATCAGCCCCAGCATTTT. It is translated as CATSDTRNQPQHF.

This clone was detected once. This chain connects TRBV29-1 to TRBJ2-7; TRBD1 matches 8 bases. J lost 6 bases, V lost 6 bases, and 4 bases had no gene match. The CDR3 runs to 11 residues. Germline lookup yields CDR1 SQVTM and CDR2 ANQGSEA. Here the CDR3 reads CSVLTGGEQYF. The CDR3 DNA follows: TGCAGCGTCCTTACAGGGGGCGAGCAGTACTTC.

The chain links TRBV5-5 to TRBJ2-6, with D tentatively TRBD1 (5 bases). Trimming took off 1 base at V and 4 bases at J, with 12 bases between the two ends. The CDR3 totals 16 residues. CDR1 and CDR2 from the germline V gene are SGHKS and YYEKEE (reference sequence). The CDR3 is CASSLSQGLGANVLTF. CDR3 nucleotide sequence: TGTGCCAGCAGCTTGTCTCAGGGATTGGGGGCCAACGTCCTGACTTTC.

The chain links TRBV19 to TRBJ2-5; 10 bases match TRBD1. The V and J ends lost 6 bases and 2 bases, in that order; junction bases with no gene match: 3. CDR1 is LNHDA and CDR2 is SQIVND in the germline V gene (reference sequence). The CDR3 is 14 residues long. In DNA form, the CDR3 reads TGTGCCAGTAGCGACAGGGGGCGACAAGAGACCCAGTACTTC. Translated, it gives CASSDRGRQETQYF.

V is TRBV2 and J is TRBJ2-5, with a weak D call TRBD1 (6 bases). Germline V gene sequence: CDR1 SNHLY, CDR2 FYNNEI. With 4 bases removed from V and 2 bases from J, the gap between germline ends came to 11 bases. This CDR3 is 14 amino acids long. CDR3 DNA sequence: TGTGCCAGCAGTGTGGGGGCAGTACAAGAGACCCAGTACTTC. The encoded protein is CASSVGAVQETQYF.

The chain employs TRBV11-2 and TRBJ2-7; TRBD2 matches at 8 bases. The CDR3 has 16 amino acids. In germline, CDR1 is SGHAT, CDR2 FQNNGV. The V segment lost 1 base and the J segment 3 bases; nucleotides outside the gene matches: 8. CDR3 bases: TGTGCCAGCAGCTTAGGATTTCGAGCGGGAGACTACGAGCAGTACTTC. Translation gives CASSLGFRAGDYEQYF. The full variable domain, completed using reference TRBV11-2 and TRBJ2-7, is EAGVAQSPRYKIIEKRQSVAFWCNPISGHATLYWYQQILGQGPKLLIQFQNNGVVDDSQLPKDRFSAERLKGVDSTLKIQPAKLEDSAVYLCASSLGFRAGDYEQYFGPGTRLTVT.

This sequence joins TRBV11-2 and TRBJ2-7; D unclear. The CDR3 consists of 16 residues. CDR1 SGHAT and CDR2 FQNNGV come from the germline V gene. The V gene lost 0 bases and the J gene lost 0 bases, with 12 bases spanning the gap. The CDR3, as DNA: TGTGCCAGCAGCTTAGATCATGGGTCAGCCTCCTACGAGCAGTACTTC. Protein sequence: CASSLDHGSASYEQYF.

This clone was seen more than once but under ten times. CDR3: CASSLTGTSFYEQYF. DNA for the CDR3: TGTGCCAGCAGCTTAACCGGGACTAGCTTCTACGAGCAGTACTTC. The V gene is TRBV11-2, the J gene TRBJ2-7, with TRBD2 identical over 9 bases. Per the germline V gene, CDR1 is SGHAT and CDR2 is FQNNGV. V was pared by 2 bases and J by 3 bases, with 5 bases of the junction left unmatched. CDR3 length equals 15 residues. Complete variable domain (other parts from reference TRBV11-2 and TRBJ2-7): EAGVAQSPRYKIIEKRQSVAFWCNPISGHATLYWYQQILGQGPKLLIQFQNNGVVDDSQLPKDRFSAERLKGVDSTLKIQPAKLEDSAVYLCASSLTGTSFYEQYFGPGTRLTVT.